A single sample is the source of the 8 T cell receptor beta chains below, sequenced in a study of T cell responses to AZD1222 COVID-19 vaccine. Assay used: immunoSEQ multiplex PCR; TCRdb lists only in-frame clones, some missing. The repertoire consists of about 120,000 clones, with 80% to 90% occurring once and the leading ten covering under 4.5%. Sample: peripheral blood, taken on day 0 of MenACWY control vaccination. The receptors originated from an adult in good health.

The chain employs TRBV2 and TRBJ2-1; 15 bases agree with TRBD2. Germline V CDR1 and CDR2: SNHLY, FYNNEI. Trimming at V came to 8 bases and at J to 5 bases, leaving 4 bases not matched to a gene. The CDR3 is 15 amino acids. DNA for the CDR3: TGTGCCAGCGGGACTAGCGGGGGGTGGAACAATGAGCAGTTCTTC. This translates into CASGTSGGWNNEQFF.

Comment on this clone: One end of the junction does not line up with germline, which may come from a read error. This chain joins TRBV7-7 and TRBJ1-1; D gene ambiguous. The germline gives CDR1 SSHAT, CDR2 FNYEAQ (reference sequence). CDR3 size: 13 residues. In nucleotides, the CDR3 is TGTGCTAGCAGCTTAGACCGCGGATCTGAAGCTTTCTTT. It is translated as CASSLDRGSEAFF.

A single count supports this clone. This chain links TRBV6-2 or TRBV6-3 with TRBJ2-4; no clear D gene. Deletions cut 0 bases from V and 4 bases from J, with 7 bases between. The CDR3 loop spans 14 amino acids. Looked up from germline, CDR1 is MNHEY and CDR2 is SVGEGT. CDR3: CASSYSSNKNIQYF. CDR3 sequence (DNA): TGTGCCAGCAGTTACTCGAGCAATAAAAACATTCAGTACTTC.

The J gene is TRBJ1-3, the V gene TRBV4-2; D is uncertain. The CDR3 consists of 15 residues. V lost 0 bases and J 1 base, leaving 7 bases between the germline ends. Germline V gene lookup returns CDR1 LGHNA and CDR2 YNFKEQ. DNA for the CDR3: TGTGCCAGCAGCCAAGAATGGCAGTCTGGAAACACCATATATTTT. This sequence encodes CASSQEWQSGNTIYF.

The V call is TRBV6-2 or TRBV6-3, the J call TRBJ1-4, with D perhaps matching TRBD1 (6 bases). V gave up 6 bases and J gave up 8 bases, with 19 bases separating them. CDR1 and CDR2 from the germline V gene are MNHEY and SVGEGT. The CDR3 is made up of 15 amino acids. Here the CDR3 reads CASSPGGGGGEKLFF. The CDR3 nucleotides are TGTGCCAGCAGCCCCGGAGGGGGGGGAGGCGAAAAACTGTTTTTT.

The J gene is TRBJ2-1, the V gene TRBV11-2; TRBD1 matches 9 bases. The germline gives CDR1 SGHAT, CDR2 FQNNGV. J lost 4 bases, V lost 1 base, and 5 bases had no gene match. The CDR3 sequence is 16 residues long. CDR3 loop: CASSLGGQGYYNEQFF. In DNA form, the CDR3 reads TGTGCCAGCAGCTTAGGGGGACAGGGATATTACAATGAGCAGTTCTTC.

Only a few counts were recorded for this clone. The chain recombines TRBV18 with TRBJ1-4; 9 nucleotides match TRBD1. J was trimmed by 5 bases and V by 4 bases; bases with no gene match: 5. There are 15 residues in the CDR3. Germline CDR1 reads KGHSH; CDR2 reads LQKENI. The CDR3 here is CASSRTGGINEKLFF. The CDR3 DNA reads TGTGCCAGCTCACGAACAGGGGGCATAAATGAAAAACTGTTTTTT.

This chain uses TRBV7-7 with TRBJ2-2; D assignment may be TRBD1 or TRBD2 (5 bases each). Germline V CDR1 and CDR2: SSHAT, FNYEAQ (reference sequence). The CDR3 is 18 residues long. V was pared by 2 bases and J by 1 base, with 17 bases between. Here the CDR3 DNA reads TGTGCCAGCAGCTTACAGGGACCCCTCGAAATGAACACCGGGGAGCTGTTTTTT. This gives the protein CASSLQGPLEMNTGELFF. Variable domain in full (rest from reference TRBV7-7 and TRBJ2-2): GAGVSQSPRYKVTKRGQDVTLRCDPISSHATLYWYQQALGQGPEFLTYFNYEAQPDKSGLPSDRFSAERPEGSISTLTIQRTEQRDSAMYRCASSLQGPLEMNTGELFFGEGSRLTVL.